The 14 T cell receptor beta chains below all came from one sample that was sequenced in a study of identical twins. In TCRdb, the 5' RACE reads were re-called with MiXCR into one record per CDR3 protein. The sample has 400,000 to 500,000 distinct CDR3 sequences, more than 13% seen once. These data also featured in a second study, about yellow fever vaccine responses in identical twins.

Sequencing was performed on CD4+ T cells sorted from blood. The receptors stem from a woman younger than 35 in good health.

This clonotype was found a few times. V gene TRBV12-3 or TRBV12-4 combines with J gene TRBJ2-1; either TRBD1 or TRBD2 may fit D (5 bases each). The CDR3 consists of 14 residues. V was shortened by 11 bases and J by 5 bases, with 19 bases between the two germline ends. CDR3 residues: CARGGRRENNEQFF. The CDR3 nucleotides read TGTGCCCGGGGCGGAAGACGAGAAAACAATGAGCAGTTCTTC.

This clonotype has only a few counts. The chain employs TRBV19 and TRBJ2-7; 8 bases fit TRBD1. Losses at the gene ends were 10 bases for V and 5 bases for J; bases not matched to a gene: 10. Germline V gives CDR1 LNHDA, CDR2 SQIVND (reference sequence). The CDR3 is made up of 13 amino acids. DNA of the CDR3: TGTGCCACCCAGACGGAGGACAGGGACGAGCAGTACTTC. This translates into CATQTEDRDEQYF.

This clonotype was counted at least ten times. The chain couples TRBV20-1 to TRBJ1-4; the match to TRBD1 covers 10 bases. Trimming removed 5 bases from V and 4 bases from J; junction bases left unmatched: 10. The CDR3 length is 16 residues. The germline gives CDR1 DFQATT, CDR2 SNEGSKA (reference sequence). CDR3 nucleotide sequence: TGCAGTGCTGGCCGGGACAGGGGTTCTCGTAATGAAAAACTGTTTTTT. Amino acid sequence: CSAGRDRGSRNEKLFF.

The chain employs TRBV19 and TRBJ2-1; D gene ambiguous. The CDR3 is 15 residues long. Between the trimmed V and J ends, which lost 1 base and 4 bases, there was a span of 11 bases. Germline lookup yields CDR1 LNHDA and CDR2 SQIVND (reference sequence). DNA for the CDR3: TGTGCCAGTAGTATAGTCGGCGCCGTTTACAATGAGCAGTTCTTC. This sequence encodes CASSIVGAVYNEQFF. Looking up the rest from reference TRBV19 and TRBJ2-1 gives the full variable domain: DGGITQSPKYLFRKEGQNVTLSCEQNLNHDAMYWYRQDPGQGLRLIYYSQIVNDFQKGDIAEGYSVSREKKESFPLTVTSAQKNPTAFYLCASSIVGAVYNEQFFGPGTRLTVL.

Many counts were recorded for this clonotype. The chain couples TRBV7-2 to TRBJ1-3; D might be TRBD1 (6 bases). The V gene lost 3 bases and the J gene lost 8 bases, with 11 bases spanning the gap. CDR1 and CDR2 from the germline V gene are SGHTA and FQGNSA. CDR3 length equals 13 residues. The CDR3 DNA reads as TGTGCCAGCAGCTTCTCAGGGGCGGACACCATATATTTT. Protein product: CASSFSGADTIYF.

V usage is TRBV28 and J usage is TRBJ2-2; a weak D match, TRBD2 (6 bases). The CDR3 has 16 amino acids. The V end was cut by 6 bases, the J end by 0 bases, with 14 bases between. Germline assignment: CDR1 MDHEN and CDR2 SYDVKM. Written as DNA, the CDR3 is TGTGCCAGCAGCCGAAACCGGGACTCGAACACCGGGGAGCTGTTTTTT. Its protein is CASSRNRDSNTGELFF.

This clonotype has just a few counts. The V gene is TRBV3-1, the J gene TRBJ2-7; D not resolved. Trimming took off 5 bases at V and 0 bases at J, with 17 bases between the two ends. The CDR3 extends over 16 amino acids. Germline assignment: CDR1 LGHDT and CDR2 YNNKEL (reference sequence). The CDR3 sequence: CASSSRTGGGSYEQYF. CDR3 in DNA: TGTGCCAGCAGCTCACGGACCGGTGGTGGCTCCTACGAGCAGTACTTC.

The sample holds a few counts of this clonotype. The chain carries TRBV6-1 and TRBJ1-4; weak D call: TRBD1 (5 bases). This CDR3 has 17 residues. V dropped 5 bases and J dropped 0 bases, with 16 bases sitting between them. The germline V gene has CDR1 MNHNS and CDR2 SASEGT. CDR3 loop: CASSPQANLATNEKLFF. For the CDR3, the DNA is TGTGCCAGCAGTCCACAGGCAAATCTAGCAACTAATGAAAAACTGTTTTTT.

J is TRBJ2-2 and V is TRBV12-3 or TRBV12-4; perhaps TRBD2 as D (6 bases). V was trimmed by 10 bases and J by 3 bases, leaving 18 bases between them. This CDR3 spans 15 amino acids. This CDR3 reads CATHTSRVDTGELFF. In nucleotides, the CDR3 is TGTGCCACCCACACTAGCAGGGTCGACACCGGGGAGCTGTTTTTT.

CDR3 residues: CASSPSGGALETQYF. The DNA for the CDR3 is TGTGCCAGCAGCCCTAGCGGGGGGGCCTTAGAGACCCAGTACTTC. The V and J genes are TRBV7-2 and TRBJ2-5; 12 nucleotides match TRBD2. Germline V CDR1 and CDR2: SGHTA, FQGNSA. The CDR3 has 15 residues. V trimming: 5 bases; J trimming: 4 bases; junction bases outside the gene matches: 5.

This clonotype was seen a few times. V is TRBV2 and J is TRBJ1-5, with 7 nucleotides matching TRBD1. The CDR3 is 15 residues long. The germline gives CDR1 SNHLY, CDR2 FYNNEI. The V gene end was trimmed by 9 bases and the J gene end by 0 bases; junction bases not matched to a gene: 8. The CDR3 region is CASSRDSHSNQPQHF. The DNA for the CDR3 is TGTGCCAGTTCCCGGGACAGCCATAGCAATCAGCCCCAGCATTTT.

The chain links TRBV24-1 to TRBJ2-1; 15 bases are shared with TRBD2. V trimming: 4 bases; J trimming: 10 bases; junction bases outside the gene matches: 7. CDR1 is KGHDR, CDR2 SFDVKD, per germline. There are 16 residues in the CDR3. CDR3 sequence: CATSDPGLAGGEEQFF. In nucleotides, the CDR3 is TGTGCCACCAGTGACCCCGGACTAGCGGGGGGGGAAGAGCAGTTCTTC.

This clonotype has more than one count but fewer than ten. The rearrangement links TRBV12-3 or TRBV12-4 to TRBJ2-4; 7 bases match TRBD1. V shed 2 bases, J shed 10 bases, and the junction held 2 bases outside the gene matches. The CDR3 has 12 residues. The CDR3 bases are TGTGCCAGCAGTTTAACACAGGGGATTCAGTACTTC. Its translation is CASSLTQGIQYF.

The chain combines TRBV20-1 with TRBJ2-7; 8 bases match TRBD2. The V and J ends lost 0 bases and 6 bases, in that order; junction bases with no gene match: 10. CDR1 DFQATT and CDR2 SNEGSKA come from the germline V gene (reference sequence). This CDR3 spans 15 amino acids. CDR3 region: CSARETLAGKIEQYF. Here the CDR3 DNA reads TGCAGTGCTAGAGAAACCCTAGCGGGTAAGATCGAGCAGTACTTC.